A selection of T cell receptor beta chains follows, all from one sample in a study of T cells in Graves' hyperthyroidism and ophthalmopathy. MiXCR was run by TCRdb on the multiplex PCR reads, yielding one entry per CDR3 protein. The repertoire includes 350,000 to 500,000 distinct CDR3 sequences, about an eighth of them detected once, and 5.3% sits in the top ten. Sequences were obtained from blood. The receptors originated from a woman aged 18-29 years with Graves' hyperthyroidism. Both conserved end residues are part of each CDR3. Each record gives: D gene, J gene, clone size, V gene, CDR3 protein, CDR3 DNA. A D gene is named only where the DNA matches it firmly. Part of the rows lack a size; the others show once, few, many or a class for expanded clones.

>-|TRBJ1-1|many|TRBV2
CASSEATGENTEAFF
TGTGCCAGCAGTGAAGCAACCGGGGAGAACACTGAAGCTTTCTTT
>TRBD2|TRBJ2-7|many|TRBV5-1
CASSLTGTSLYEQYF
TGCGCCAGCAGCTTGACCGGGACTAGCCTGTACGAGCAGTACTTC
>TRBD1|TRBJ1-1|-|TRBV18
CASSPRTGRMKAEAFF
TGTGCCAGCTCACCAAGGACAGGGAGGATGAAGGCTGAAGCTTTCTTT
>TRBD1|TRBJ2-2|once|TRBV15
CATSRPGQGGSGELFF
TGTGCCACCAGCAGGCCGGGACAGGGGGGGTCCGGGGAGCTGTTTTTT
>-|TRBJ1-1|many|TRBV11-2
CASSLGGGGGRTEAFF
TGTGCCAGCAGCTTAGGCGGTGGGGGGGGCAGAACTGAAGCTTTCTTT
>-|TRBJ2-1|-|TRBV4-1
CASSQERVPWDEQFF
TGCGCCAGCAGCCAAGAACGTGTGCCGTGGGATGAGCAGTTCTTC
>TRBD1|TRBJ2-5|many|TRBV12-3/TRBV12-4
CASSPGQGQETQYF
TGTGCCAGCAGTCCCGGACAGGGGCAAGAGACCCAGTACTTC
>TRBD2|TRBJ2-7|many|TRBV7-8
CASSTTAGGGEQYF
TGTGCCAGCAGCACAACAGCGGGAGGTGGCGAGCAGTACTTC
>TRBD2|TRBJ2-1|few|TRBV29-1
CSVGLAVNGEQFF
TGCAGCGTCGGACTAGCGGTAAACGGTGAGCAGTTCTTC
>-|TRBJ1-2|-|TRBV19
CASSIDAFSGREFQVYGYTF
TGTGCCAGTAGTATAGATGCCTTCTCCGGGAGAGAATTTCAAGTCTATGGCTACACCTTC
>TRBD2|TRBJ2-1|few|TRBV7-2
CASSPASGTRRYNEQFF
TGTGCCAGCAGTCCAGCTAGCGGGACCCGGAGGTACAATGAGCAGTTCTTC
>-|TRBJ1-1|many|TRBV2
CASSEEMNTEAFF
TGTGCCAGCAGTGAGGAGATGAACACTGAAGCTTTCTTT
>TRBD2|TRBJ2-1|-|TRBV7-9
CASQASGSYNEQFF
TGTGCCAGCCAGGCTAGCGGCTCCTACAATGAGCAGTTCTTC
>-|TRBJ1-2|-|TRBV7-9
CASTITSGNYGYTF
TGTGCCAGCACCATTACGTCAGGGAACTATGGCTACACCTTC
>-|TRBJ1-6|few|TRBV27
CASSLSAANSPLHF
TGTGCCAGCAGTTTAAGCGCAGCAAATTCACCCCTCCACTTT
>TRBD1|TRBJ1-1|many|TRBV3-1
CASSHRGQGLAFF
TGTGCCAGCAGCCACAGGGGACAGGGACTAGCTTTCTTT
>TRBD2|TRBJ2-7|many|TRBV5-1
CASSPSGGIYEQYF
TGCGCCAGCAGCCCTAGCGGGGGGATCTACGAGCAGTACTTC
>-|TRBJ1-6|-|TRBV25-1
CASIPLHF
TGTGCCAGCATCCCCCTCCACTTT
>-|TRBJ2-7|many|TRBV30
CAWSSRTYEQYF
TGTGCCTGGAGCTCCCGGACCTACGAGCAGTACTTC
>-|TRBJ1-1|many|TRBV29-1
CSVSGRMNTEAFF
TGCAGCGTCTCAGGGAGGATGAACACTGAAGCTTTCTTT
>-|TRBJ1-1|many|TRBV7-3
CASSPESSTEAFF
TGTGCCAGCAGCCCTGAATCAAGCACTGAAGCTTTCTTT
>-|TRBJ2-2|many|TRBV11-2
CASSSITVPTGELFF
TGTGCCAGCAGCTCCATCACAGTTCCCACCGGGGAGCTGTTTTTT
>-|TRBJ2-5|once|TRBV11-2
CASSSAGSGGGETQYF
TGTGCCAGCAGCTCCGCAGGATCGGGTGGCGGCGAGACCCAGTACTTC
>TRBD2|TRBJ2-7|many|TRBV7-9
CASTRTSSDEQYF
TGTGCCAGCACAAGGACTAGCAGCGACGAGCAGTACTTC
>TRBD2|TRBJ2-2|few|TRBV20-1
CSARDPGTTNTGELFF
TGCAGTGCTAGAGATCCCGGGACTACTAACACCGGGGAGCTGTTTTTT
>-|TRBJ1-6|many|TRBV2
CASSLKSRGGSPLHF
TGTGCCAGCAGTCTTAAGTCCCGTGGGGGTTCACCCCTCCACTTT
>-|TRBJ1-1|-|TRBV15
CATSRGRREAFF
TGTGCCACCAGCAGAGGAAGGAGGGAAGCTTTCTTT
>-|TRBJ2-3|many|TRBV6-1
CASSEGKGADTQYF
TGTGCCAGCAGTGAAGGGAAAGGGGCAGATACGCAGTATTTT
>-|TRBJ2-1|many|TRBV20-1
CSASLRADQQFF
TGCAGTGCATCGTTAAGGGCTGACCAGCAGTTCTTC
>-|TRBJ2-7|-|TRBV6-1
CASSRTGMFNEQYF
TGTGCCAGCAGTCGAACTGGAATGTTCAACGAGCAGTACTTC
>-|TRBJ2-1|few|TRBV9
CASSLNPTVNEQFF
TGTGCCAGCAGCCTGAACCCGACTGTGAATGAGCAGTTCTTC
>TRBD1|TRBJ1-5|many|TRBV6-2/TRBV6-3
CASSDPGQGALQPQHF
TGTGCCAGCAGTGACCCGGGACAGGGGGCACTACAGCCCCAGCATTTT
>-|TRBJ2-7|many|TRBV7-6
CASSLGGRSPYEQYF
TGTGCCAGCAGCTTAGGGGGGCGGTCCCCCTACGAGCAGTACTTC
>-|TRBJ1-2|many|TRBV4-2
CASSQDRGSFYGYTF
TGTGCCAGCAGCCAAGATAGGGGGTCCTTCTATGGCTACACCTTC
>-|TRBJ2-7|many|TRBV11-2
CASSSYLVSYEQYF
TGTGCCAGCAGCTCGTACCTGGTCTCCTACGAGCAGTACTTC
>-|TRBJ2-2|-|TRBV9
CASSGSQTSGTRELFF
TGTGCCAGCAGCGGCTCACAGACTAGTGGTACCAGGGAGCTGTTTTTT
>-|TRBJ2-5|-|TRBV11-2
CASSPRDSEINF
TGTGCCAGCAGCCCTAGGGATTCCGAGATCAACTTC
>TRBD2|TRBJ2-7|many|TRBV20-1
CSAKVTSGSPYEQYF
TGCAGTGCTAAGGTGACTAGCGGCTCTCCCTACGAGCAGTACTTC
>-|TRBJ2-5|many|TRBV12-3/TRBV12-4
CASSFRAQETQYF
TGTGCCAGCAGTTTCCGGGCCCAAGAGACCCAGTACTTC
>-|TRBJ1-5|-|TRBV20-1
CSASQGRGNQPQHF
TGCAGTGCTTCACAGGGAAGGGGCAATCAGCCCCAGCATTTT
>-|TRBJ2-1|-|TRBV2
CASTNYMNSALGERFF
TGTGCCAGCACTAATTATATGAATTCGGCGTTAGGGGAGCGGTTCTTC
>-|TRBJ2-7|few|TRBV20-1
CSATRADVSSYEQYF
TGCAGTGCCACCCGTGCAGACGTTAGCTCCTACGAGCAGTACTTC
>-|TRBJ2-7|many|TRBV27
CASSSRGYEQYF
TGTGCCAGCAGTTCCAGGGGATACGAGCAGTACTTC